This T cell receptor beta chain was found in a study of cytomegalovirus exposure and HLA in healthy donors. As for this clone: Its antigen remains unknown.

Profiled with immunoSEQ multiplex PCR; TCRdb holds only in-frame clones, not every one. The table includes roughly 180,000 clones, around 86% detected once. This CDR3 is built from 18 residues. CDR1 and CDR2 from the germline V gene are LNHNV and YYDKDF (reference sequence). With V trimmed by 5 bases and J by 4 bases, 13 bases remained unmatched. Study outcomes and limitations: Investigators reported under 200 TCR beta chains as tied to cytomegalovirus. High sensitivity and specificity were reportedly achieved when the classifier diagnosed cytomegalovirus status.

The chain combines TRBV15 with TRBJ2-5, with 13 bases fitting TRBD2. Sequencing was performed on PBMCs. This receptor was taken from a young man in good health and CMV-seropositive. The CDR3 here is CATSRTPRLAGGGETQYF. CDR3 in DNA: TGTGCCACCAGCCGCACACCCCGACTAGCGGGAGGAGGAGAGACCCAGTACTTC.